One sample yielded the 16 T cell receptor beta chains listed below, sequenced in a study of long-term antiretroviral therapy in people with HIV. They ran version v3.0 of the immunoSEQ assay at survey level. This table comes from immunoSEQ multiplex PCR, and its TCRdb copy is limited to in-frame clones, with some not included. Seen here are some 34,000 clones, around 79% observed once, and the top ten hold approximately 2.9%. Sequenced material: unsorted PBMCs, taken 1.9 years after starting antiretroviral therapy. The receptor source for this set is a man younger than 30 with HIV.

V usage is TRBV29-1 and J usage is TRBJ1-1; D remains ambiguous. Germline V CDR1 and CDR2: SQVTM, ANQGSEA. The CDR3 length is 13 residues. V lost 2 bases to trimming and J lost 1 base, with 8 bases between them. CDR3 in DNA: TGCAGCGTTGAACGGCAGACGAACACTGAAGCTTTCTTT. Protein sequence: CSVERQTNTEAFF.

This chain joins TRBV19 and TRBJ1-1; no reliable D call. This CDR3 spans 15 amino acids. Germline V gene lookup returns CDR1 LNHDA and CDR2 SQIVND (reference sequence). Trimming took 1 base from V and 1 from J, leaving 10 bases between them. The CDR3 nucleotides are TGTGCCAGTAGTATAGGGTCCCCTGAGAACACTGAAGCTTTCTTT. It translates to CASSIGSPENTEAFF.

The chain couples TRBV20-1 to TRBJ1-1; no clear D. The germline V and J ends were trimmed by 7 bases and 2 bases, with 8 bases remaining between them. CDR3 length: 11 residues. The germline gives CDR1 DFQATT, CDR2 SNEGSKA (reference sequence). The CDR3 protein is CSVGTNTEAFF. CDR3 coding DNA: TGCAGTGTCGGAACAAACACTGAAGCTTTCTTT.

The chain carries TRBV9 and TRBJ2-7, with a weak D call TRBD1 (5 bases). The CDR3 has 15 amino acids. CDR1 SGDLS and CDR2 YYNGEE come from the germline V gene. With 0 bases removed from V and 0 bases from J, the gap between germline ends came to 10 bases. The CDR3 sequence is CASSVGGLGSYEQYF. Written as DNA, the CDR3 is TGTGCCAGCAGCGTAGGGGGCCTCGGCTCCTACGAGCAGTACTTC.

In the case of this clone: A read error may account for a junction end that differs from germline. This chain connects TRBV30 to TRBJ2-7; 7 positions match TRBD2. The CDR3 has 13 residues. The germline CDR1 and CDR2 sequences are GTSNPN and SVGIG (reference sequence). The CDR3: CARSGIAGAEQYF. The CDR3 DNA is TGTGCCCGGAGTGGGATAGCGGGTGCCGAGCAGTACTTC. Full variable domain (rest looked up from reference TRBV30 and TRBJ2-7): SQTIHQWPATLVQPVGSPLSLECTVEGTSNPNLYWYRQAAGRGLQLLFYSVGIGQISSEVPQNLSASRPQDRQFILSSKKLLLSDSGFYLCARSGIAGAEQYFGPGTRLTVT.

This clone was detected a few times. The chain combines TRBV5-4 with TRBJ1-2; unclear D gene. The CDR3 contains 17 residues. Germline V gene data show CDR1 as SGHNT and CDR2 as YYREEE (reference sequence). V lost 0 bases to trimming and J lost 3 bases, with 18 bases between them. The CDR3 here is CASSLADVERVDYGYTF. CDR3 DNA sequence: TGTGCCAGCAGCTTGGCGGACGTAGAACGAGTAGACTATGGCTACACCTTC.

The J gene is TRBJ1-5, the V gene TRBV4-1; TRBD1 is a possible D gene (6 bases). This CDR3 region has 15 residues. The V end was cut by 3 bases, the J end by 7 bases, with 16 bases between. CDR1 MGHRA and CDR2 YSYEKL come from the germline V gene. CDR3 protein: CASSQVWAGEQPQHF. As DNA, the CDR3 is TGCGCCAGCAGCCAGGTATGGGCAGGGGAACAGCCCCAGCATTTT.

The J gene is TRBJ1-1, the V gene TRBV18; TRBD1 might be the D (5 bases). There are 15 residues in the CDR3. The ends were cut back, 8 bases at V and 4 bases at J, with 20 bases in the middle. Germline CDR1 and CDR2: KGHSH and LQKENI. CDR3 bases: TGTGCCAGCGGTGGCAAGTCGGGGGACGGCACTGAAGCTTTCTTT. Protein sequence: CASGGKSGDGTEAFF.

CDR3 amino acids: CASRRQYNQPQHF. The CDR3 DNA sequence: TGTGCCAGCAGAAGACAGTACAATCAGCCCCAGCATTTT. The genes are TRBV6-5 and TRBJ1-5; possibly TRBD1 for D (5 bases). Germline V gene data show CDR1 as MNHEY and CDR2 as SVGAGI. The V end lost 6 bases, the J end lost 3 bases, and 9 bases lay between the germline ends. CDR3 size: 13 residues.

The chain couples TRBV19 to TRBJ2-1, with 8 bases lining up with TRBD1. The germline V gene encodes CDR1 LNHDA and CDR2 SQIVND (reference sequence). The J segment lost 8 bases and the V segment lost 5 bases, leaving 8 bases of the junction unmatched. The CDR3 has 14 amino acids. The CDR3 DNA follows: TGTGCCAGTAGTGCCCAGGGGGCAGGGGATGAGCAGTTCTTC. Translated, it gives CASSAQGAGDEQFF.

The chain combines TRBV5-1 with TRBJ2-7; D may match TRBD1 or TRBD2 (6 bases each). The CDR3 sequence is 13 residues long. CDR1 is SGHRS, CDR2 YFSETQ, per germline. V was clipped by 4 bases and J by 4 bases, with 12 bases between them. The CDR3 region has the DNA TGCGCCAGCAGCGGAGGGGGGCAATACGAGCAGTACTTC. It yields the protein CASSGGGQYEQYF.

The count of this clone is one. The rearrangement joins TRBV28 to TRBJ2-4, with TRBD1 matching over 7 bases. CDR3 length equals 16 residues. Germline CDR1 is MDHEN and CDR2 is SYDVKM. J lost 0 bases, V lost 3 bases, and 5 bases had no gene match. CDR3 region: CASSFLGQAAKNIQYF. CDR3 nucleotides: TGTGCCAGCAGTTTTCTTGGACAGGCAGCCAAAAACATTCAGTACTTC.

The V gene is TRBV14, the J gene TRBJ2-2; D gene uncertain. V was shortened by 2 bases and J by 3 bases, with 10 bases between the two germline ends. Germline V lookup: CDR1 SGHDN, CDR2 FVKESK. The CDR3 extends over 15 amino acids. CDR3 in amino acids: CASSQSEYYTGELFF. DNA for the CDR3: TGTGCCAGCAGCCAATCAGAGTACTACACCGGGGAGCTGTTTTTT.

The V call is TRBV28, the J call TRBJ2-1, with D possibly matching TRBD1 (6 bases). Trimming shortened V by 5 bases and J by 8 bases, and 19 bases separated the two germline ends. The CDR3 has 15 amino acids. Germline V gives CDR1 MDHEN, CDR2 SYDVKM. CDR3: CASSTRDIPGDEQFF. CDR3 in DNA: TGTGCCAGCAGTACAAGGGACATCCCAGGCGATGAGCAGTTCTTC.

The chain recombines TRBV7-8 with TRBJ2-4, with 12 bases that match TRBD2. CDR1 and CDR2 (germline): SGHVS, FQNEAQ. The CDR3 extends over 17 amino acids. Trimming at V came to 2 bases and at J to 2 bases, leaving 4 bases not matched to a gene. CDR3 bases: TGTGCCAGCAGCTTATCTAGCGGGGGGGCGTCCAAAAACATTCAGTACTTC. Protein sequence: CASSLSSGGASKNIQYF. Combining the CDR3 with reference TRBV7-8 and TRBJ2-4 gives the whole variable domain GAGVSQSPRYKVAKRGQDVALRCDPISGHVSLFWYQQALGQGPEFLTYFQNEAQLDKSGLPSDRFFAERPEGSVSTLKIQRTQQEDSAVYLCASSLSSGGASKNIQYFGAGTRLSVL.

The J gene is TRBJ1-1, the V gene TRBV6-5, with D possibly matching TRBD1 (5 bases). V was cut by 10 bases and J by 1 base, with 13 bases left in between. CDR3 length equals 13 residues. CDR1 is MNHEY and CDR2 is SVGAGI in the germline V gene. The CDR3 sequence is CATTGLRNTEAFF. The CDR3 DNA reads as TGTGCCACCACGGGACTGCGGAACACTGAAGCTTTCTTT.